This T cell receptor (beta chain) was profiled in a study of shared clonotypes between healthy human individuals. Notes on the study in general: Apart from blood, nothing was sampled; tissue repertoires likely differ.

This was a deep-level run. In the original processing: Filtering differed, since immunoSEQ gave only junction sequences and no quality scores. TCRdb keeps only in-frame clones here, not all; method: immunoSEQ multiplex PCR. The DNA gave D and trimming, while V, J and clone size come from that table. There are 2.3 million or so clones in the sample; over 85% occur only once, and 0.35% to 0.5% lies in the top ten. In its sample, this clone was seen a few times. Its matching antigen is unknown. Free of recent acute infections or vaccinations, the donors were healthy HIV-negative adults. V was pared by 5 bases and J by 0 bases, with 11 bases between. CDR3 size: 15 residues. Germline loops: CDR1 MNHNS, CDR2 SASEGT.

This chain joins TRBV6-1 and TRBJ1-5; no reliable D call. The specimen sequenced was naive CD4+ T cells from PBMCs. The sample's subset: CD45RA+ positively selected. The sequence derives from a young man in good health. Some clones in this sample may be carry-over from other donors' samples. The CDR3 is CASSFPANSNQPQHF. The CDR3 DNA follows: TGTGCCAGCAGTTTCCCAGCAAATAGCAATCAGCCCCAGCATTTT.